The clone carrying this TCR beta chain was observed many times. Antigen specificity is unknown. These data originate in a study of T cells in Graves' hyperthyroidism and ophthalmopathy. Study outcomes and limitations: A model built on 13 V-J features separated ophthalmopathy from stable hyperthyroidism.

RNA transcripts served as the template for amplifying TCR beta CDR3 regions. The TCR CDR3 first-round RT-PCR relied on the HTBI primer set. TCRdb reanalysed the multiplex PCR reads using MiXCR and keeps one entry per CDR3 protein. This table has around 350,000 distinct CDR3 sequences, roughly 15% appearing once. Germline V gives CDR1 MDHEN, CDR2 SYDVKM. The CDR3 contains 16 residues. V dropped 6 bases and J dropped 3; count of bases not matched to a gene: 7. Not enrolled were patients with uncontrolled infection, other autoimmune disease, pregnancy or lactation. PBMCs were obtained from under 13 ml fresh peripheral blood.

V and J are TRBV28 and TRBJ2-7, with 14 positions matching TRBD2. This receptor was taken from an older woman with Graves' ophthalmopathy. Sequencing was performed on blood. The CDR3 DNA follows: TGTGCCAGCAGCGAAGGGGGGACTAGCGGGAGCTACGAGCAGTACTTC. Protein: CASSEGGTSGSYEQYF.